This T cell receptor (beta chain) is drawn from a study of neurological immune-mediated disorders. Study-level findings and limits: CDR3 amino acid sequences found in expanded clones were never shared across subjects, suggesting private repertoires in all groups.

The time point here: technical triplicate 1. PBMCs numbering 2 million and stored at -80 C yielded the unsorted libraries. 5'RACE generated cDNA with 10-nucleotide random UMIs. From the 5' RACE reads, TCRdb called clonotypes with MiXCR, one entry per CDR3 protein. There are about 38,000 distinct CDR3 sequences in the sample; over 8.5% occur only once, and roughly 4% lies in the top ten. This clonotype was observed many times. Antigen specificity is unknown. The CDR3 consists of 23 residues. The germline V and J ends were trimmed by 1 base and 3 bases, with 38 bases remaining between them. Per the germline V gene, CDR1 is SGHRS and CDR2 is YFSETQ.

This sequence joins TRBV5-1 and TRBJ2-7; tentatively, D is TRBD2 (7 bases). The material sequenced was PBMCs. This receptor was identified in a man aged 55 to 70 with HTLV-1-associated myelopathy (HAM/TSP). The DNA of the CDR3 is TGCGCCAGCAGCTTGTTGGGTCGGGTACCAGCCTCGTTTGCGGGGGCCGCGGGCTACGAGCAGTACTTC. Its protein is CASSLLGRVPASFAGAAGYEQYF. Using reference TRBV5-1 and TRBJ2-7 for the parts outside the CDR3, the full variable domain is KAGVTQTPRYLIKTRGQQVTLSCSPISGHRSVSWYQQTPGQGLQFLFEYFSETQRNKGNFPGRFSGRQFSNSRSEMNVSTLELGDSALYLCASSLLGRVPASFAGAAGYEQYFGPGTRLTVT.